Listed here are 30 T cell receptor beta chains from one sample, sequenced in a study of neurological immune-mediated disorders. This sample's time point: technical triplicate 1. Each CDR3 protein gets one entry after TCRdb re-called the 5' RACE reads with MiXCR. The table includes some 38,000 distinct CDR3 sequences, roughly 11% detected once. The sequenced material came from PBMCs. The receptor source for this set is a man in his sixties with HTLV-1-associated myelopathy (HAM/TSP).

The rearrangement uses TRBV6-6 and TRBJ1-1; the D gene is possibly TRBD1 (5 bases). Germline values: CDR1 MNHNY, CDR2 SVGAGI (reference sequence). With 5 bases removed from V and 0 bases from J, the gap between germline ends came to 13 bases. This CDR3 is built from 15 residues. The chain's CDR3 is CASSVQVRMNTEAFF. The CDR3 DNA reads as TGTGCCAGCAGTGTACAGGTTCGGATGAACACTGAAGCTTTCTTT.

The V and J genes are TRBV5-1 and TRBJ2-1, with TRBD2 matching over 13 bases. The CDR3 is made up of 18 amino acids. V shed 4 bases, J shed 3 bases, and the junction held 10 bases outside the gene matches. Germline lookup yields CDR1 SGHRS and CDR2 YFSETQ. The CDR3 DNA is TGCGCCAGCAGCGACGGACGGACTAGCGGGAGAAACTACAATGAGCAGTTCTTC. Its protein is CASSDGRTSGRNYNEQFF.

The sample holds many counts of this clonotype. A read error may explain this, as a much larger clone is one base away. CDR3 coding DNA: TGTGCCAGCAGCATAGGGGCGGACAGTGGGACCGGGGAGCTGTTTTTT. Residues: CASSIGADSGTGELFF. The V and J genes are TRBV9 and TRBJ2-2; tentative D call: TRBD1 (6 bases). This CDR3 is built from 16 residues. Germline V gives CDR1 SGDLS, CDR2 YYNGEE. Trimming took off 4 bases at V and 5 bases at J, with 18 bases between the two ends.

This clonotype was counted many times. The CDR3 spells CASSPEGYQETQYF. The CDR3 DNA follows: TGCGCCAGCAGTCCGGAAGGATATCAAGAGACCCAGTACTTC. The chain employs TRBV5-1 and TRBJ2-5; D gene uncertain. V was trimmed by 5 bases and J by 2 bases, leaving 13 bases between them. CDR1 and CDR2 (germline): SGHRS, YFSETQ. This CDR3 is built from 14 residues. Combining the CDR3 with reference TRBV5-1 and TRBJ2-5 gives the whole variable domain KAGVTQTPRYLIKTRGQQVTLSCSPISGHRSVSWYQQTPGQGLQFLFEYFSETQRNKGNFPGRFSGRQFSNSRSEMNVSTLELGDSALYLCASSPEGYQETQYFGPGTRLLVL.

This clonotype was seen ten or more times. The CDR3 here is CASSVIRQPYEQYF. The CDR3 DNA reads TGTGCCAGCAGCGTCATTAGACAGCCCTACGAGCAGTACTTC. This chain connects TRBV9 to TRBJ2-7; D may be TRBD1 (5 bases). Looked up from germline, CDR1 is SGDLS and CDR2 is YYNGEE. V lost 2 bases and J lost 2, with 11 bases in between. The CDR3 consists of 14 residues. The entire variable domain, with the rest obtained from reference TRBV9 and TRBJ2-7, is as follows: DSGVTQTPKHLITATGQRVTLRCSPRSGDLSVYWYQQSLDQGLQFLIQYYNGEERAKGNILERFSAQQFPDLHSELNLSSLELGDSALYFCASSVIRQPYEQYFGPGTRLTVT.

This clonotype was counted ten times or more. This rearrangement joins TRBV5-6 to TRBJ1-5; maybe TRBD1 (6 bases). The germline V gene encodes CDR1 SGHDT and CDR2 YYEEEE. V dropped 0 bases and J dropped 9 bases, with 13 bases sitting between them. The CDR3 contains 14 residues. The CDR3 DNA follows: TGTGCCAGCAGCTTGGGACAGGATGTCGGGCCCCAGCATTTT. Translating gives CASSLGQDVGPQHF.

This clonotype was found many times. This chain uses TRBV2 with TRBJ2-5; a weak D match, TRBD1 (5 bases). CDR3 length: 13 residues. Germline loops: CDR1 SNHLY, CDR2 FYNNEI. V was clipped by 8 bases and J by 0 bases, with 10 bases between them. The CDR3 coding sequence is TGTGCCAGCCCGGTGGGGCACCAAGAGACCCAGTACTTC. Protein: CASPVGHQETQYF.

This clonotype appeared many times. The chain uses TRBV24-1 and TRBJ2-3; tentative D call: TRBD1 (6 bases). CDR1 and CDR2 from the germline V gene are KGHDR and SFDVKD. V lost 7 bases and J 0 bases, leaving 10 bases between the germline ends. There are 14 residues in the CDR3. The CDR3, as DNA: TGTGCCACCAGCCCAGGACAGAGCACAGATACGCAGTATTTT. Amino acid sequence: CATSPGQSTDTQYF.

This clonotype was counted at least ten times. The rearrangement links TRBV29-1 to TRBJ1-2; tentatively, D is TRBD1 (6 bases). V lost 4 bases to trimming and J lost 2 bases, with 8 bases between them. The CDR3 totals 12 residues. Looked up from germline, CDR1 is SQVTM and CDR2 is ANQGSEA. CDR3 sequence: CSVVTGNYGYTF. In nucleotides, the CDR3 is TGCAGCGTTGTTACAGGGAACTATGGCTACACCTTC.

At least ten counts were recorded for this clonotype. The CDR3 DNA reads TGCGCCAGCAGTGCCGGGGGATGGGGGGCCACTGAAGCTTTCTTT. It specifies CASSAGGWGATEAFF. The rearrangement uses TRBV10-2 and TRBJ1-1; D might be TRBD1 (6 bases). Per the germline V gene, CDR1 is WSHSY and CDR2 is SAAADI. The CDR3 extends over 15 amino acids. The ends were cut back, 4 bases at V and 4 bases at J, with 16 bases in the middle.

This clonotype was picked up many times. V is TRBV4-1 and J is TRBJ2-5; D remains unclear. CDR3 length: 15 amino acids. Germline lookup yields CDR1 MGHRA and CDR2 YSYEKL. V lost 4 bases and J lost 5, with 17 bases in between. DNA of the CDR3: TGCGCCAGCAGCCCCCAGTGGAAAGCCTACGAGACCCAGTACTTC. Translated: CASSPQWKAYETQYF.

This clonotype was seen repeatedly, ten times or more. This chain links TRBV29-1 with TRBJ2-1; TRBD1 is a possible D gene (5 bases). CDR1 SQVTM and CDR2 ANQGSEA come from the germline V gene. This CDR3 has 12 amino acids. The ends were cut back, 8 bases at V and 4 bases at J, with 12 bases in the middle. CDR3 sequence: CSTGHMYNEQFF. Written as DNA, the CDR3 is TGCAGCACTGGACACATGTACAATGAGCAGTTCTTC.

This clonotype occurred many times. The CDR3 spells CASSPKGGTQYF. Written as DNA, the CDR3 is TGTGCCAGCTCACCAAAGGGCGGGACCCAGTACTTC. This sequence joins TRBV18 and TRBJ2-5, with D unresolved. Germline V lookup: CDR1 KGHSH, CDR2 LQKENI. Trimming took off 2 bases at V and 7 bases at J, with 8 bases between the two ends. There are 12 residues in the CDR3.

This clonotype was seen many times. The rearrangement uses TRBV6-2 or TRBV6-3 and TRBJ2-1; 11 bases map to TRBD2. The CDR3 loop spans 15 amino acids. The trim removed 5 bases at V and 9 bases at J, leaving 9 bases unmatched. Germline assignment: CDR1 MNHEY and CDR2 SVGEGT. The DNA for the CDR3 is TGTGCCAGCAGTACGCGACTAGCGGGAATCCCTGAGCAGTTCTTC. This translates into CASSTRLAGIPEQFF.

This clonotype was recorded many times. The chain is built from TRBV7-2 and TRBJ2-5, with 9 positions matching TRBD2. Germline lookup yields CDR1 SGHTA and CDR2 FQGNSA. Trimming took 5 bases from V and 3 from J; bases not matched to a gene: 4. The CDR3 spans 14 residues. CDR3 amino acids: CASSRGGGKETQYF. For the CDR3, the DNA is TGTGCCAGCAGCCGCGGGGGGGGAAAAGAGACCCAGTACTTC.

This clonotype was counted ten times or more. The gene calls are TRBV20-1 and TRBJ2-5, with 12 bases matching TRBD1. V was pared by 0 bases and J by 5 bases, with 4 bases of the junction left unmatched. Germline V CDR1 and CDR2: DFQATT, SNEGSKA (reference sequence). This CDR3 comprises 15 residues. The CDR3 nucleotides are TGCAGTGCTAGAGATGGGACAGGGGGCCGGGAGACCCAGTACTTC. It specifies CSARDGTGGRETQYF.

The table lists this clonotype with many counts. The chain carries TRBV9 and TRBJ2-5; D remains ambiguous. Trimming cost V 4 bases and J 4 bases, with 11 bases left between them. This CDR3 has 13 residues. In germline, CDR1 is SGDLS, CDR2 YYNGEE. For the CDR3, the DNA is TGTGCCAGCAGCCCGCGACCAAGAGAGACCCAGTACTTC. Its translation is CASSPRPRETQYF.

This clonotype was seen repeatedly, ten times or more. V gene TRBV2 combines with J gene TRBJ2-4; no definite D call. The V gene's germline CDR1 is SNHLY and CDR2 FYNNEI. The ends were cut back, 4 bases at V and 3 bases at J, with 7 bases in the middle. The CDR3 is 13 residues long. The CDR3 sequence is CASSGWDKNIQYF. The CDR3 coding sequence is TGTGCCAGCAGTGGATGGGACAAAAACATTCAGTACTTC.

The sample holds many counts of this clonotype. J is TRBJ2-7 and V is TRBV6-1, with TRBD1 as a possible D gene (5 bases). The CDR3 totals 16 residues. The V gene lost 2 bases and the J gene lost 0 bases, with 14 bases spanning the gap. Germline CDR1 is MNHNS and CDR2 is SASEGT. CDR3 DNA sequence: TGTGCCAGCAGTGAAATAGGGGTCTCGAGCTCCTACGAGCAGTACTTC. It yields the protein CASSEIGVSSSYEQYF.

This clonotype was seen ten or more times. The V and J genes are TRBV15 and TRBJ2-3; D ambiguous. CDR1 is LNHNV and CDR2 is YYDKDF in the germline V gene (reference sequence). V shed 8 bases and J shed 6 bases, with 12 bases lying between them. The CDR3 covers 12 residues. The CDR3, as DNA: TGTGCCACCTCAATGGGTCTCGATACGCAGTATTTT. This sequence encodes CATSMGLDTQYF.

The table lists this clonotype with many counts. V and J are TRBV5-1 and TRBJ2-5; maybe TRBD1 (6 bases). From germline, CDR1 is SGHRS and CDR2 YFSETQ. This CDR3 spans 15 amino acids. V was pared by 2 bases and J by 0 bases, with 11 bases between. The CDR3: CASSLQGSYQETQYF. CDR3 in DNA: TGCGCCAGCAGCTTACAGGGATCGTACCAAGAGACCCAGTACTTC. The full variable domain, in which reference TRBV5-1 and TRBJ2-5 provide the parts outside the CDR3, is KAGVTQTPRYLIKTRGQQVTLSCSPISGHRSVSWYQQTPGQGLQFLFEYFSETQRNKGNFPGRFSGRQFSNSRSEMNVSTLELGDSALYLCASSLQGSYQETQYFGPGTRLLVL.

By proportion, this clonotype is medium-sized. The chain uses TRBV7-2 and TRBJ2-1; D is ambiguous. Germline assignment: CDR1 SGHTA and CDR2 FQGNSA. Trimming cost V 2 bases and J 9 bases, with 8 bases left between them. The CDR3 consists of 12 residues. In nucleotides, the CDR3 is TGTGCCAGCAGCTTAATAAGAACTGAGCAGTTCTTC. Translated: CASSLIRTEQFF.

At least ten counts were recorded for this clonotype. The J gene is TRBJ1-2, the V gene TRBV2; D is unclear. Germline-derived CDR1 and CDR2 are SNHLY and FYNNEI. The CDR3 sequence is 12 residues long. V lost 4 bases, J lost 4 bases, and 7 bases lay in between. The CDR3 protein is CASSGAAYGYTF. For the CDR3, the DNA is TGTGCCAGCAGTGGGGCAGCCTATGGCTACACCTTC.

This clonotype was picked up many times. The chain couples TRBV7-2 to TRBJ1-3; D gene unclear. Germline-derived CDR1 and CDR2 are SGHTA and FQGNSA. This CDR3 region has 16 residues. Trimming cost V 5 bases and J 1 base, with 15 bases left between them. CDR3 region: CASSPTPRSSGNTIYF. CDR3 DNA sequence: TGTGCCAGCAGCCCAACCCCCCGGAGTTCTGGAAACACCATATATTTT.

This clonotype was counted many times. The V and J genes are TRBV7-2 and TRBJ2-3; the D call may be TRBD1 or TRBD2 (5 bases each). V was pared by 4 bases and J by 5 bases, with 19 bases between. Germline lookup yields CDR1 SGHTA and CDR2 FQGNSA. The CDR3 length is 16 residues. As DNA, the CDR3 is TGTGCCAGCAGCTCCCCCCGGGACCCGTCGGTAGATACGCAGTATTTT. Protein: CASSSPRDPSVDTQYF.

This clonotype was counted ten times or more. The chain couples TRBV9 to TRBJ2-7, with a possible D match to TRBD2 (6 bases). CDR3 size: 15 residues. In germline, CDR1 is SGDLS, CDR2 YYNGEE. V dropped 0 bases and J dropped 2 bases, with 12 bases sitting between them. This CDR3 reads CASSVAGDPTYEQYF. CDR3 DNA: TGTGCCAGCAGCGTAGCGGGGGACCCGACCTACGAGCAGTACTTC.

For this clonotype: One end of the junction fails to match germline, which may point to a read error. This chain joins TRBV5-1 and TRBJ2-2, with D perhaps TRBD1 (6 bases). This CDR3 has 15 residues. Germline V gene sequence: CDR1 SGHRS, CDR2 YFSETQ. CDR3 sequence reads: CTSSLGTTNTGELFF. In nucleotides, the CDR3 is TGCACCAGCAGCTTGGGGACAACCAACACCGGGGAGCTGTTTTTT.

This clonotype was recorded many times. The chain uses TRBV7-3 and TRBJ2-6; D gene ambiguous. V dropped 5 bases and J dropped 5 bases, with 13 bases sitting between them. CDR1 SGHTA and CDR2 FQGTGA come from the germline V gene. The CDR3 runs to 15 residues. The CDR3 bases are TGTGCCAGCAGCCCCGGCCCCTACAGGGCCAACGTCCTGACTTTC. Encoded protein: CASSPGPYRANVLTF.

The table lists this clonotype with many counts. The V and J genes are TRBV5-1 and TRBJ2-4, with TRBD1 as a possible D gene (7 bases). Per the germline V gene, CDR1 is SGHRS and CDR2 is YFSETQ. V shed 4 bases and J shed 9 bases, with 20 bases lying between them. The length of the CDR3 is 15 residues. The CDR3 region is CASSPSTGRSAIQYF. CDR3 nucleotide sequence: TGCGCCAGCAGCCCCTCGACAGGGAGGTCGGCCATTCAGTACTTC.

This clonotype was counted many times. The V call is TRBV6-2 or TRBV6-3, the J call TRBJ2-7, with TRBD1 identical over 9 bases. The CDR3 has 17 amino acids. Germline trimming cut 0 bases from V and 2 bases from J; bases unmatched to any gene: 8. Germline lookup yields CDR1 MNHEY and CDR2 SVGEGT. In nucleotides, the CDR3 is TGTGCCAGCAGTTACTCGCGAGGACAGGGGACTCCCTACGAGCAGTACTTC. This codes for CASSYSRGQGTPYEQYF.